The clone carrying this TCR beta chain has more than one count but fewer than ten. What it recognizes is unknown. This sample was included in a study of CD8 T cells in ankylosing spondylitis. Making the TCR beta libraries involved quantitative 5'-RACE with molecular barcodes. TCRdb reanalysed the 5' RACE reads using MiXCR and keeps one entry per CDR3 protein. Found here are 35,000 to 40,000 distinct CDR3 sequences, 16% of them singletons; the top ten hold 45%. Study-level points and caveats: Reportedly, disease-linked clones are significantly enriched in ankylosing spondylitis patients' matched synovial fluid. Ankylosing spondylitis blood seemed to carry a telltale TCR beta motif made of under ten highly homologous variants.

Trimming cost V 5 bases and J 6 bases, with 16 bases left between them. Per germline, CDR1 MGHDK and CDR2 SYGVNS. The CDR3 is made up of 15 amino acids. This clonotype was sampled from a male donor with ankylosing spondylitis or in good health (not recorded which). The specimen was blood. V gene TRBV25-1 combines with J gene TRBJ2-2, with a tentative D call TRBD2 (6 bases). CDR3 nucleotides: TGTGCCAGCAGTTCACGAACGGGCGGGGCCGGGGAGCTGTTTTTT. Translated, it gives CASSSRTGGAGELFF.